This T cell receptor beta chain was identified in a study of identical twins. Study-wide findings and caveats: The presence of invariant MAIT and iNKT cells could partly confound analyses of zero-insertion sequences. Insertions were reduced in abundant cord blood beta clonotypes but not in memory repertoires.

MiXCR was run by TCRdb on the 5' RACE reads, yielding one entry per CDR3 protein. The table records 120,000 to 150,000 distinct CDR3 sequences, roughly 3.3% of them present only once. This clonotype was recorded many times. Antigen specificity is unknown. Healthy Caucasians made up all donors. CDR3 length: 10 amino acids. Deletions cut 7 bases from V and 10 bases from J, with 9 bases between. From germline, CDR1 is SEHNR and CDR2 FQNEAQ (reference sequence). Sequencing was performed on memory T cells sorted from blood. The source of this sequence is a man aged 18 to 30 in good health. The rearrangement links TRBV7-9 to TRBJ2-3; D uncertain. CDR3 sequence (DNA): TGTGCCAGCACTCAGGAAGCGCAGTATTTT. This sequence encodes CASTQEAQYF. The variable domain in full, completed from reference TRBV7-9 and TRBJ2-3, reads DTGVSQNPRHKITKRGQNVTFRCDPISEHNRLYWYRQTLGQGPEFLTYFQNEAQLEKSRLLSDRFSAERPKGSFSTLEIQRTEQGDSAMYLCASTQEAQYFGPGTRLTVL.